The 5 T cell receptor beta chains below were found in one sample sequenced in a study of OX40 agonist ivuxolimab in advanced cancers. TCRdb's table, derived via immunoSEQ multiplex PCR, lists solely in-frame clones and lacks some. Seen here are 98,000 or so clones, less than 95% observed once, and the top ten hold around 0.17%. The specimen comprised CD4+ or CD8+ T cells sorted from blood, sampled in a trial of the OX40 agonist ivuxolimab. Source of these receptors: an adult with an advanced solid tumor such as melanoma, head and neck, liver or kidney cancer.

The chain combines TRBV9 with TRBJ1-2; 12 bases fit TRBD1. The CDR3 covers 14 residues. V shed 4 bases and J 6 bases; nucleotides not matched to a gene: 4. Germline-derived CDR1 and CDR2 are SGDLS and YYNGEE. DNA of the CDR3: TGTGCCAGCAGCCCGGGACAGGGGGCGCATGGCTACACCTTC. This encodes CASSPGQGAHGYTF.

The rearrangement links TRBV6-4 to TRBJ2-5; no definite D call. There are 13 residues in the CDR3. Trimming took 3 bases from V and 4 from J, leaving 9 bases between them. Germline V gene sequence: CDR1 MRHNA, CDR2 SNTAGT. CDR3 coding DNA: TGTGCCAGCAGTGAACAGTCCGGAGAGACCCAGTACTTC. Translated, it gives CASSEQSGETQYF.

The chain employs TRBV5-1 and TRBJ1-2, with 7 nucleotides matching TRBD1. This CDR3 is 15 amino acids long. Germline V lookup: CDR1 SGHRS, CDR2 YFSETQ. The ends lost 4 bases at V and 7 bases at J; junction bases unmatched: 13. The CDR3 reads CASSPRQGAVVGYTF. The CDR3 region has the DNA TGCGCCAGCAGCCCACGACAGGGCGCGGTTGTTGGCTACACCTTC.

The CDR3 spells CSVGGQSGTDTQYF. For the CDR3, the DNA is TGCAGCGTTGGGGGACAGTCTGGCACAGATACGCAGTATTTT. The chain uses TRBV29-1 and TRBJ2-3; 7 bases line up with TRBD1. This CDR3 has 14 residues. V shed 4 bases, J shed 1 base, and the junction held 5 bases outside the gene matches. Germline V lookup: CDR1 SQVTM, CDR2 ANQGSEA.

J is TRBJ1-1 and V is TRBV11-3; weak D call: TRBD1 (5 bases). This CDR3 has 14 residues. V was trimmed by 6 bases and J by 3 bases, leaving 14 bases between them. CDR1 and CDR2 from the germline V gene are SGHNT and YENEEA. The CDR3 DNA reads TGTGCCAGCAGTTTATTCGGGGGTGACACTGAAGCTTTCTTT. This sequence encodes CASSLFGGDTEAFF.